This T cell receptor beta chain emerged from a study of immune aging and cytomegalovirus after organ transplant (dated by TCRdb to about 2021). At the level of the whole study: Three-drug immunosuppression with prednisone, tacrolimus, and mycophenolate was given to all transplant recipients. Summary of the overall study and its limitations: CD57 was not measured in the sequencing data, so a conservative gene-based aging definition was used instead. TEMRA cells made up a larger share of large clones, and the seven largest clones (roughly 1,900 cells) gained aged and TEMRA cells while losing TCM cells. Post-transplant increases in aged-phenotype cells were observed regardless of clone size, following viremia and occurring earlier in large clones (days 200-264) than in small clones.

Taken from cysteine to phenylalanine, the CDR3 has 15 residues. The sequence is cut down to CDR3 DNA, 45 bases in frame from base 1. The germline V gene (reference sequence) gives CDR1 as MNHNY and CDR2 as SVGAGI. Between the V and J ends, shortened by 7 bases and 1 base respectively, the junction contains 16 bases. With regard to this clonotype: Its antigen is not yet known. No per-base quality is available; no much larger clone lies one base away.

The library relied on single-cell sequencing. Sequencing took place on an Illumina NovaSeq 6000. The BD Rhapsody Targeted mRNA and AbSeq Reagent Kit, in a microwell format, was used for cell capture and library preparation. Libraries were prepared to cover TCR, sample tags, AbSeq, and targeted mRNA from the Human T-Cell Expression Panel plus custom TOX and TOX2 primers. Sequencing of the libraries was performed on an Illumina NovaSeq. The original methods were these. The analysis covered fewer than 13,000 cells in total, of which some 6,900 were CD8 T cells and a few thousand were CD8 T cells with an identifiable TCR CDR3. The BD Rhapsody Targeted Analysis Pipeline, including V(D)J processing, was run on the Seven Bridges Genomics platform to process the raw data. SeqGeq 1.6.0 was used for quality control, Sample Tag demultiplexing with Lex-BDSMK, clone identification with VDJ Explorer, and Seurat clustering. A clone was considered non-expanded if it made up <1% of CD8 T cells, and considered a clonal expansion if it made up >2.5% of the sample. TCRdb reanalyzed the raw reads on its own, using fastp at Q25 for trimming and MiXCR for clone calling, and kept in-frame beta chains. Every CDR3 protein is listed once, alongside the most common genes and DNA of its rows. These V and J calls rely on TCRdb rather than the paper's analysis. The sample data list tens of thousands of distinct CDR3 sequences, and roughly 36% of these were observed just once. Together, the top ten hold 25% to 30% of the sample.

The time point label on this specimen signifies: five sample-tagged time points from pre-transplant (day -1) to day 368 post-transplant, pooled. Thawed PBMC were stimulated for about 11 hours with a CMV IE-1 overlapping peptide library without transport inhibitors. After being thawed and rested overnight, the cells were stimulated in R10 medium along with CD28/CD49d costimulation. The IE-1 peptide library was made up of 15-amino-acid peptides with 11-amino-acid overlaps. Samples from each time point were barcoded using BD Single-Cell Multiplexing Kit Sample Tags, then pooled and stained with sorting antibodies plus oligo-conjugated anti-CD45RA. A BD FACSAria III was used to sort CMV-responsive CD8+CD137+ and CD4+CD154+ T cells at 4-way purity. Blood samples were drawn into EDTA vacutainers and processed by Ficoll gradient within 1-24 hours.

The clonotype comes from a female donor who had a heart transplant and CMV viremia. In this chain, TRBV6-6 is recombined with TRBJ1-1; D gene: possibly TRBD1, on 6 matching bases. The sequencing here drew on CMV peptide-activated CD4+ and CD8+ T cells sorted from blood, taken at five time points, pooled. In the paper's terms, the cell subset or site label means: sorted CD8+CD137+ and CD4+CD154+ T cells after 11 to 12 h CMV IE-1 peptide stimulation. The CDR3 here reads CASTQELTGNTEAFF. The sequenced DNA is TGTGCCAGCACTCAAGAATTGACAGGGAACACTGAAGCTTTCTTT.